The sequence of this TCR beta chain was determined in a study of blood T cells in healthy people across ages. Germline V CDR1 and CDR2: SGHDT, YYEEEE. CDR3 size: 13 residues. Trimming took 10 bases from V and 0 from J, leaving 14 bases between them. A second PCR of roughly 7 to 11 cycles used a sample-barcoded 5' primer and a J-beta primer mix. A 12-random-nucleotide template-switch adaptor tagged each cDNA molecule. TCRdb passed the 5' RACE reads through MiXCR, listing each CDR3 protein once. The sample lists around 990,000 distinct CDR3 sequences, about two fifths occurring once. This chain joins TRBV5-6 and TRBJ2-7; D gene unclear. Sequences were obtained from blood. This TCR was sampled from a man in his late teens or twenties in good health. The CDR3 DNA sequence: TGTGCCTCTTTAGGCACAACCTCCTACGAGCAGTACTTC. It specifies CASLGTTSYEQYF.